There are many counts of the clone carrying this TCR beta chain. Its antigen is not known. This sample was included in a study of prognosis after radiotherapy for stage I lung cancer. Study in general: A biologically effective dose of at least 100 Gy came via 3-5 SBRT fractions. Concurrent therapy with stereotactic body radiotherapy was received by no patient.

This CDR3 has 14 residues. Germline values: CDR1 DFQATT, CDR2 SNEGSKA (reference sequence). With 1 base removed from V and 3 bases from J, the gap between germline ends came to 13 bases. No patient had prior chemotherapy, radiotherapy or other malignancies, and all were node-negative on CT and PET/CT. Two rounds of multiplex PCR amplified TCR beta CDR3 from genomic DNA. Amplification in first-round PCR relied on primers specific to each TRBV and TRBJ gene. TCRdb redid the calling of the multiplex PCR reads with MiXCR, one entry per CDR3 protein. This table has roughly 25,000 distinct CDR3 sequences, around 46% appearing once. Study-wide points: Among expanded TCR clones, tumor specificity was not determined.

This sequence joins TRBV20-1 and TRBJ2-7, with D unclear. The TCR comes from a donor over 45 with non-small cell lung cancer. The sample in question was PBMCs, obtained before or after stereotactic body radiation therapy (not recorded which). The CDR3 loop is CSARVGWQDYEQYF. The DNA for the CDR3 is TGCAGTGCTAGAGTAGGGTGGCAGGACTACGAGCAGTACTTC.